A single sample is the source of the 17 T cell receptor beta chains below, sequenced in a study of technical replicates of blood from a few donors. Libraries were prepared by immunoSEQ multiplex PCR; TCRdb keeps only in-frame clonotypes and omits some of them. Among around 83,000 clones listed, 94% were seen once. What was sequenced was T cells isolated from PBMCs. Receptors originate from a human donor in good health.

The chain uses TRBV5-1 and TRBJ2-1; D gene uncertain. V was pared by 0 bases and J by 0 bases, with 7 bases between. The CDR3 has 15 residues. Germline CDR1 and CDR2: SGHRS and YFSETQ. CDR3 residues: CASSLGLVSYNEQFF. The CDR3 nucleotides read TGCGCCAGCAGCTTGGGGCTAGTCTCCTACAATGAGCAGTTCTTC.

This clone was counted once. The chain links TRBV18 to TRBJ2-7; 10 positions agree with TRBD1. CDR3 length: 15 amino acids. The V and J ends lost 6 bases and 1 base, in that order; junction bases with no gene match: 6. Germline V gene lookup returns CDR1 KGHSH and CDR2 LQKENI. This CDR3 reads CASSLRQGASYEQYF. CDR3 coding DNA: TGTGCCAGCTCGCTTCGACAGGGGGCTTCCTACGAGCAGTACTTC.

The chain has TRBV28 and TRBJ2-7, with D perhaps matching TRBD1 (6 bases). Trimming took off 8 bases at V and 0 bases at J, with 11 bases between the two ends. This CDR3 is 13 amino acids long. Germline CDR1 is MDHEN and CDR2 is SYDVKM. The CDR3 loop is CASWGLSSYEQYF. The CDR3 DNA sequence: TGTGCCAGCTGGGGGCTCAGCTCCTACGAGCAGTACTTC. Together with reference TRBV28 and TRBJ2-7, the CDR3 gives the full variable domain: DVKVTQSSRYLVKRTGEKVFLECVQDMDHENMFWYRQDPGLGLRLIYFSYDVKMKEKGDIPEGYSVSREKKERFSLILESASTNQTSMYLCASWGLSSYEQYFGPGTRLTVT.

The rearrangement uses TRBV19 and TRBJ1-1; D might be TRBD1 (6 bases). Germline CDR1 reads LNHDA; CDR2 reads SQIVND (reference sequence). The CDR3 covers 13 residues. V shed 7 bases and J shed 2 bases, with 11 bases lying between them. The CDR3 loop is CASTGATNTEAFF. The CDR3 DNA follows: TGTGCCAGTACAGGGGCCACCAACACTGAAGCTTTCTTT.

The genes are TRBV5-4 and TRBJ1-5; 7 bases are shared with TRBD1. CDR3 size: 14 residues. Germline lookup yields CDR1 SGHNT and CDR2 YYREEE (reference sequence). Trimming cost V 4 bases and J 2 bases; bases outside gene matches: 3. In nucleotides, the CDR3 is TGTGCCAGCAGCGACGGACAGGGCAATCAGCCCCAGCATTTT. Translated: CASSDGQGNQPQHF.

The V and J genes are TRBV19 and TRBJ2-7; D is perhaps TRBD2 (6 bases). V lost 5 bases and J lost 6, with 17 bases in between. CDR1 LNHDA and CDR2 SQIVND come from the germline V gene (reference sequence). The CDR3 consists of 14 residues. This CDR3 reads CASSVGRLGVEQYF. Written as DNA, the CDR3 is TGTGCCAGTAGTGTAGGAAGACTAGGCGTCGAGCAGTACTTC.

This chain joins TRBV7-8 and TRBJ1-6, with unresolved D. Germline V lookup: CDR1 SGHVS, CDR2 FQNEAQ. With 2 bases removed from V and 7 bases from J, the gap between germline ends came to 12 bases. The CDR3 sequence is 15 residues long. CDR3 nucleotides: TGTGCCAGCAGCTTATCTGGCTCGGGGAATTCACCCCTCCACTTT. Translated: CASSLSGSGNSPLHF.

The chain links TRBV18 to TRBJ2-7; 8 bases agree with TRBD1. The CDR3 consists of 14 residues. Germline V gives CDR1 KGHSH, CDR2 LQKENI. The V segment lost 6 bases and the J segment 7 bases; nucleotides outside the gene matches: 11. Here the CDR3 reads CASSGGQASREQYF. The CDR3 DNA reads TGTGCCAGCTCGGGGGGACAGGCATCTCGGGAGCAGTACTTC.

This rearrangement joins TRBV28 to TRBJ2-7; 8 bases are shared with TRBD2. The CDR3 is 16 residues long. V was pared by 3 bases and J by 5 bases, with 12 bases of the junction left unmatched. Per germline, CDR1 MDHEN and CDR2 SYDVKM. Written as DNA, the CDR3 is TGTGCCAGCAGTTTGCCGAGGGGCGGGAGGTTCCACGAGCAGTACTTC. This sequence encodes CASSLPRGGRFHEQYF. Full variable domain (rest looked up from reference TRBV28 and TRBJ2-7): DVKVTQSSRYLVKRTGEKVFLECVQDMDHENMFWYRQDPGLGLRLIYFSYDVKMKEKGDIPEGYSVSREKKERFSLILESASTNQTSMYLCASSLPRGGRFHEQYFGPGTRLTVT.

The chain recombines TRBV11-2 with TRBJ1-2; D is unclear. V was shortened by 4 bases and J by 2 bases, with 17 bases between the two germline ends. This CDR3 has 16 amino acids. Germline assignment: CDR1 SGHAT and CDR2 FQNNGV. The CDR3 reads CASSSPRAGRNYGYTF. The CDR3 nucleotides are TGTGCCAGCAGCTCCCCGAGGGCCGGGCGGAACTATGGCTACACCTTC. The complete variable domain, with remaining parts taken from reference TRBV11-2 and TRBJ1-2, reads EAGVAQSPRYKIIEKRQSVAFWCNPISGHATLYWYQQILGQGPKLLIQFQNNGVVDDSQLPKDRFSAERLKGVDSTLKIQPAKLEDSAVYLCASSSPRAGRNYGYTFGSGTRLTVV.

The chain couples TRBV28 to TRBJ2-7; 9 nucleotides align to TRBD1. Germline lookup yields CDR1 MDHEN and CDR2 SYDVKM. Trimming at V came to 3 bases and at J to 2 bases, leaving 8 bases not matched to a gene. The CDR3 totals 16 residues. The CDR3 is CASSFNPGQGTYEQYF. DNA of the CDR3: TGTGCCAGCAGTTTCAATCCGGGACAGGGAACCTACGAGCAGTACTTC.

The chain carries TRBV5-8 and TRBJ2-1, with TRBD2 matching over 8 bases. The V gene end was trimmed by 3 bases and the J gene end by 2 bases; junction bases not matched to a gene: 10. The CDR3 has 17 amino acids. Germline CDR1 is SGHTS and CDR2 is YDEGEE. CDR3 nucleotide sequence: TGTGCCAGCAGCTCGATGGGAACTAGCGGAACCTACAATGAGCAGTTCTTC. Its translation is CASSSMGTSGTYNEQFF. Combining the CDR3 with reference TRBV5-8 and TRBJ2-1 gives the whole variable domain EAGVTQSPTHLIKTRGQQATLRCSPISGHTSVYWYQQALGLGLQFLLWYDEGEERNRGNFPPRFSGRQFPNYSSELNVNALELEDSALYLCASSSMGTSGTYNEQFFGPGTRLTVL.

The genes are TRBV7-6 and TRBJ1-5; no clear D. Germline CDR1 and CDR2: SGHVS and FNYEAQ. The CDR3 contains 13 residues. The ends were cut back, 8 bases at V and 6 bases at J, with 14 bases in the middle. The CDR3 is CASSTAETQPQHF. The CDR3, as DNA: TGTGCCAGCTCTACCGCGGAAACTCAGCCCCAGCATTTT.

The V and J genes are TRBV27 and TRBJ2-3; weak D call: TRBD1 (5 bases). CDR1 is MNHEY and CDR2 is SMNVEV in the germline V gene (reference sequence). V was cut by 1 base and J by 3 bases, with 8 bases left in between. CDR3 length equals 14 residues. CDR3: CASSLFQGTDTQYF. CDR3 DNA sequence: TGTGCCAGCAGTTTATTCCAGGGTACAGATACGCAGTATTTT.

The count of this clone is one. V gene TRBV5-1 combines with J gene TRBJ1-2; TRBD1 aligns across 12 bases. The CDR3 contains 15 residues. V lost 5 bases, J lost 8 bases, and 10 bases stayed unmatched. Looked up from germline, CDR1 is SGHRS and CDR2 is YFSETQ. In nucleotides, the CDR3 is TGCGCCAGCAGTCGGCCGGGACAGGGGGCGGAAGGCTACACCTTC. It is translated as CASSRPGQGAEGYTF.

CDR3 region: CASRTQGTGVDTEAFF. Here the CDR3 DNA reads TGTGCCAGCAGAACGCAGGGGACAGGGGTAGACACTGAAGCTTTCTTT. The chain joins TRBV27 to TRBJ1-1; 10 nucleotides agree with TRBD1. This CDR3 comprises 16 residues. The trim removed 6 bases at V and 3 bases at J, leaving 10 bases unmatched. Germline loops: CDR1 MNHEY, CDR2 SMNVEV (reference sequence).

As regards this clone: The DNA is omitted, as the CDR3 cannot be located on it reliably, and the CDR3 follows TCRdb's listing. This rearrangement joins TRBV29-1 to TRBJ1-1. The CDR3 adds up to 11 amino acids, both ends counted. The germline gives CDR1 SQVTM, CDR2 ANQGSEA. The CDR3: CSVGGGSLVFF.